This T cell receptor (beta chain) was recovered during a study of OX40 agonist ivuxolimab in advanced cancers. In the study overall: Patients received ivuxolimab, an intravenous treatment, every 2 weeks at 0.01 to 10 mg/kg. The study, taken as a whole, reports: At doses 0.1 to 3.0 mg/kg, CD4+ and CD8+ clones expanded. Partial responders at 0.1-3.0 mg/kg had among the lowest clonal expansion.

Remarks on this clone: Antigen: not known.

The data were produced by immunoSEQ multiplex PCR, yet TCRdb's version contains in-frame clones alone and is incomplete. The table lists about 71,000 clones, 81% of them singletons. Sequenced here: CD4+ or CD8+ T cells sorted from blood, sampled in a trial of the OX40 agonist ivuxolimab. The receptor was isolated from an adult with an advanced solid tumor such as melanoma, head and neck, liver or kidney cancer.

The CDR3 coding sequence is TGTGCCAGCTCAAGCGGGAGCGGGGGGGAGACCCAGTACTTC. Translated, it gives CASSSGSGGETQYF. The chain employs TRBV7-9 and TRBJ2-5; 9 nucleotides match TRBD2. After removal of 8 bases from V and 5 bases from J, the junction contained 9 bases not matched to a gene. This CDR3 is 14 amino acids long. Looked up from germline, CDR1 is SEHNR and CDR2 is FQNEAQ (reference sequence).